The 27 T cell receptor beta chains presented below share a single source sample, sequenced in a study of T cell repertoires in cytomegalovirus infection. TCRdb reprocessed the reads with MiXCR, giving one entry per CDR3 protein. The sample holds under 350,000 distinct CDR3 sequences, 9.5% seen once. Material for sequencing was PBMCs. The receptors here all came from a human donor in good health (CMV status not recorded). Some clones in this sample may be carry-over from other donors' samples.

This clonotype was observed many times. This chain joins TRBV7-2 and TRBJ2-2; tentative D call: TRBD2 (6 bases). Germline loops: CDR1 SGHTA, CDR2 FQGNSA. V lost 7 bases and J 0 bases, leaving 9 bases between the germline ends. This CDR3 is 14 amino acids long. CDR3 sequence reads: CASIRGTNTGELFF. The DNA of the CDR3 is TGTGCCAGCATCCGCGGGACGAACACCGGGGAGCTGTTTTTT.

This clonotype was recorded a few times. V is TRBV23-1 and J is TRBJ2-3, with unresolved D. TRBV23-1 counts as an open reading frame of uncertain function. Between the trimmed V and J ends, which lost 0 bases and 0 bases, there was a span of 16 bases. The CDR3 has 18 residues. The CDR3: CASSQSTRAASSTDTQYF. CDR3 nucleotide sequence: TGCGCCAGCAGTCAATCGACCCGCGCAGCCTCTAGCACAGATACGCAGTATTTT.

This clonotype has a count of ten or more. This chain uses TRBV19 with TRBJ1-5; a possible D gene is TRBD1 (6 bases). The V and J ends lost 5 bases and 3 bases respectively, with 11 bases between them. This CDR3 has 14 amino acids. The germline CDR1 and CDR2 sequences are LNHDA and SQIVND (reference sequence). CDR3 in DNA: TGTGCCAGTAGTGATAGGACAGTCAATCAGCCCCAGCATTTT. This codes for CASSDRTVNQPQHF.

This chain joins TRBV28 and TRBJ2-1; D may be TRBD1 (6 bases). The CDR3 runs 12 residues. V lost 8 bases to trimming and J lost 3 bases, with 8 bases between them. CDR1 MDHEN and CDR2 SYDVKM come from the germline V gene. The CDR3 DNA reads as TGTGCCAGCCGGGACAACTACAATGAGCAGTTCTTC. This gives the protein CASRDNYNEQFF.

Ten or more counts support this clonotype. V gene TRBV19 combines with J gene TRBJ2-3; TRBD1 agrees at 7 bases. The CDR3 extends over 15 amino acids. The germline gives CDR1 LNHDA, CDR2 SQIVND (reference sequence). J was trimmed by 3 bases and V by 3 bases; bases with no gene match: 6. The CDR3, as DNA: TGTGCCAGTAGTATCGACAGGGTTTGGACAGATACGCAGTATTTT. It is translated as CASSIDRVWTDTQYF.

This clonotype was counted ten times or more. V usage is TRBV12-5 and J usage is TRBJ2-1; D unresolved. V was cut by 2 bases and J by 4 bases, with 6 bases left in between. This CDR3 comprises 13 residues. CDR1 is LGHNT, CDR2 FRNRAP, per germline. The DNA of the CDR3 is TGTGCTAGTGGTTTGACCACTTACAATGAGCAGTTCTTC. The encoded protein is CASGLTTYNEQFF. Looking up the rest from reference TRBV12-5 and TRBJ2-1 gives the full variable domain: DARVTQTPRHKVTEMGQEVTMRCQPILGHNTVFWYRQTMMQGLELLAYFRNRAPLDDSGMPKDRFSAEMPDATLATLKIQPSEPRDSAVYFCASGLTTYNEQFFGPGTRLTVL.

The chain's CDR3 is CASSLWDPPGEAEQFF. In DNA form, the CDR3 reads TGTGCCAGCAGCTTATGGGATCCACCTGGTGAAGCTGAGCAGTTCTTC. The rearrangement uses TRBV7-3 and TRBJ2-1; D is uncertain. V lost 2 bases, J lost 9 bases, and 20 bases lay in between. This CDR3 contains 16 residues. The germline V gene encodes CDR1 SGHTA and CDR2 FQGTGA.

This clonotype was seen a handful of times. The rearrangement uses TRBV12-3 or TRBV12-4 and TRBJ1-6; 10 bases align to TRBD1. The CDR3 has 14 residues. Trimming took 5 bases from V and 14 from J; bases not matched to a gene: 9. The CDR3 coding sequence is TGTGCCAGCAGTCGAGGGACAGGGGTCTCCACCCTCCACTTT. Its translation is CASSRGTGVSTLHF.

This clonotype has a handful of counts. The V and J genes are TRBV11-2 and TRBJ1-1; the D is unclear. V shed 5 bases and J shed 6 bases, with 13 bases lying between them. This CDR3 spans 13 amino acids. Germline V gene data show CDR1 as SGHAT and CDR2 as FQNNGV. CDR3 protein: CASSAAGIAEAFF. The CDR3 DNA follows: TGTGCCAGCAGCGCCGCGGGAATCGCTGAAGCTTTCTTT.

V gene TRBV24-1 combines with J gene TRBJ2-2; D is perhaps TRBD1 or TRBD2 (5 bases each). CDR3 length equals 12 residues. Germline loops: CDR1 KGHDR, CDR2 SFDVKD. Trimming stripped 10 bases from V and 7 bases from J, with 12 bases between. The CDR3 DNA reads TGTGCCACAGAGGGGAGTGACGGGGAGCTGTTTTTT. The encoded protein is CATEGSDGELFF.

This clonotype was counted a few times. The genes are TRBV4-1 and TRBJ2-3, with 10 nucleotides matching TRBD1. Germline V lookup: CDR1 MGHRA, CDR2 YSYEKL. This CDR3 is 15 amino acids long. Losses at the gene ends were 4 bases for V and 3 bases for J; bases not matched to a gene: 4. The CDR3 nucleotides read TGCGCCAGCAGCCCCCGGGGACAGGGGACAGATACGCAGTATTTT. Amino acid sequence: CASSPRGQGTDTQYF.

Many counts were recorded for this clonotype. This rearrangement joins TRBV7-2 to TRBJ2-3, with TRBD2 matching 10 bases. The CDR3 has 14 amino acids. V was pared by 0 bases and J by 9 bases, with 3 bases of the junction left unmatched. The germline V gene has CDR1 SGHTA and CDR2 FQGNSA. The chain's CDR3 is CASSLALAGETQYF. As DNA, the CDR3 is TGTGCCAGCAGCTTAGCCCTAGCGGGAGAAACGCAGTATTTT.

This clonotype turned up a few times. V usage is TRBV12-5 and J usage is TRBJ2-1; D gene ambiguous. V was shortened by 1 base and J by 4 bases, with 11 bases between the two germline ends. The germline V gene has CDR1 LGHNT and CDR2 FRNRAP. CDR3 length equals 15 residues. The CDR3 sequence: CASGLGPGGYNEQFF. CDR3 nucleotide sequence: TGTGCTAGTGGTTTGGGGCCAGGCGGTTACAATGAGCAGTTCTTC.

This clonotype was recorded at least ten times. Here the CDR3 DNA reads TGTGCCAGCAGCGGGGCCCCGGGACTAGCGCCGTACGAGCAGTACTTC. Amino acids: CASSGAPGLAPYEQYF. The V gene is TRBV7-2, the J gene TRBJ2-7, with 10 bases aligning to TRBD2. The trim removed 5 bases at V and 4 bases at J, leaving 11 bases unmatched. The CDR3 contains 16 residues. Germline V CDR1 and CDR2: SGHTA, FQGNSA. Looking up the rest from reference TRBV7-2 and TRBJ2-7 gives the full variable domain: GAGVSQSPSNKVTEKGKDVELRCDPISGHTALYWYRQSLGQGLEFLIYFQGNSAPDKSGLPSDRFSAERTGGSVSTLTIQRTQQEDSAVYLCASSGAPGLAPYEQYFGPGTRLTVT.

In this sample, this clonotype turned up many times. The gene calls are TRBV7-2 and TRBJ2-7; D uncertain. CDR3 size: 14 residues. Germline-derived CDR1 and CDR2 are SGHTA and FQGNSA. The V end was cut by 5 bases, the J end by 2 bases, with 13 bases between. The CDR3 loop is CASSPQRRPYEQYF. As DNA, the CDR3 is TGTGCCAGCAGCCCCCAGCGTAGGCCCTACGAGCAGTACTTC.

This clonotype has ten or more counts. The chain uses TRBV4-1 and TRBJ2-1; TRBD1 might be the D (5 bases). Germline V gene sequence: CDR1 MGHRA, CDR2 YSYEKL. The CDR3 extends over 16 amino acids. Trimming took off 3 bases at V and 3 bases at J, with 15 bases between the two ends. The CDR3 DNA reads TGCGCCAGCAGCCACCGACTCAGGGCGAACTACAATGAGCAGTTCTTC. Its protein is CASSHRLRANYNEQFF.

J is TRBJ1-2 and V is TRBV7-6; no firm D call. This CDR3 has 16 amino acids. Per the germline V gene, CDR1 is SGHVS and CDR2 is FNYEAQ. V was trimmed by 1 base and J by 6 bases, leaving 18 bases between them. The CDR3 here is CASSLGRGHIRDGYTF. In nucleotides, the CDR3 is TGTGCCAGCAGCTTAGGACGTGGCCATATTCGTGATGGCTACACCTTC.

This clonotype was observed a few times. V gene TRBV12-3 or TRBV12-4 combines with J gene TRBJ1-6; D gene unclear. Trimming left V 3 bases short and J 9 bases short, with 6 bases between. This CDR3 comprises 12 residues. Here the CDR3 DNA reads TGTGCCAGCAGTTTCGTGAGTTCACCCCTCCACTTT. It yields the protein CASSFVSSPLHF.

This clonotype was recorded at least ten times. The chain is built from TRBV7-2 and TRBJ1-2; TRBD1 matches 10 bases. Trimming removed 5 bases from V and 7 bases from J; junction bases left unmatched: 13. This CDR3 region has 16 residues. The germline CDR1 and CDR2 sequences are SGHTA and FQGNSA. DNA of the CDR3: TGTGCCAGCAGCACACCCCTGGGACAGGGGTGGGGTGGCTACACCTTC. It encodes CASSTPLGQGWGGYTF.

This clonotype has a count of ten or more. The chain couples TRBV20-1 to TRBJ1-1; maybe TRBD1 (6 bases). Germline V lookup: CDR1 DFQATT, CDR2 SNEGSKA (reference sequence). This CDR3 region has 12 residues. V was cut by 3 bases and J by 8 bases, with 13 bases left in between. The chain's CDR3 is CSARDSRLEAFF. The CDR3 DNA is TGCAGTGCTAGGGACAGCCGTCTCGAAGCTTTCTTT.

The gene calls are TRBV7-6 and TRBJ2-5, with TRBD1 as a possible D gene (5 bases). With 3 bases removed from V and 4 bases from J, the gap between germline ends came to 12 bases. The CDR3 covers 14 residues. Germline V gene lookup returns CDR1 SGHVS and CDR2 FNYEAQ. Written as DNA, the CDR3 is TGTGCCAGCAGCTTGGCCAGGGTGGGAGAGACCCAGTACTTC. Its translation: CASSLARVGETQYF.

This clonotype was observed a few times. V is TRBV13 and J is TRBJ1-1; D is uncertain. V lost 3 bases and J lost 0, with 11 bases in between. Germline V lookup: CDR1 PRHDT, CDR2 FYEKMQ (reference sequence). CDR3 length: 15 residues. The CDR3 sequence: CASSLLTAMNTEAFF. The CDR3 nucleotides read TGTGCCAGCAGCTTGCTTACAGCCATGAACACTGAAGCTTTCTTT.

CDR3 nucleotide sequence: TGCAGTGCTACAAAGCCCGGGACAGGGGGATCCTATGGCTACACCTTC. It is translated as CSATKPGTGGSYGYTF. The V and J genes are TRBV20-1 and TRBJ1-2, with 11 bases aligning to TRBD1. In germline, CDR1 is DFQATT, CDR2 SNEGSKA (reference sequence). Unmatched junction bases numbered 11, after V lost 4 bases and J lost 4 bases. This CDR3 has 16 amino acids.

This chain uses TRBV28 with TRBJ2-1, with TRBD2 matching 11 bases. Germline assignment: CDR1 MDHEN and CDR2 SYDVKM. The V gene end was trimmed by 6 bases and the J gene end by 9 bases; junction bases not matched to a gene: 10. The CDR3 runs 15 residues. Here the CDR3 reads CASRVLAGARGEQFF. The CDR3 bases are TGTGCCAGCAGGGTACTAGCGGGAGCAAGAGGTGAGCAGTTCTTC. Using reference TRBV28 and TRBJ2-1 for the parts outside the CDR3, the full variable domain is DVKVTQSSRYLVKRTGEKVFLECVQDMDHENMFWYRQDPGLGLRLIYFSYDVKMKEKGDIPEGYSVSREKKERFSLILESASTNQTSMYLCASRVLAGARGEQFFGPGTRLTVL.

This clonotype was seen repeatedly, ten times or more. The chain links TRBV19 to TRBJ1-5, with TRBD1 as a possible D gene (5 bases). The CDR3 consists of 14 residues. CDR1 and CDR2 (germline): LNHDA, SQIVND (reference sequence). The V gene lost 5 bases and the J gene lost 7 bases, with 15 bases spanning the gap. The CDR3 reads CASSLGSRAQPQHF. CDR3 sequence (DNA): TGTGCCAGTAGTTTAGGCTCCAGGGCGCAGCCCCAGCATTTT.

The CDR3 nucleotides are TGCAGTGCTAGAGCCCGGACTAGCGGGAGGGGGTACAATGAGCAGTTCTTC. Residues: CSARARTSGRGYNEQFF. The chain is built from TRBV20-1 and TRBJ2-1; 15 positions match TRBD2. In germline, CDR1 is DFQATT, CDR2 SNEGSKA (reference sequence). The J segment lost 4 bases and the V segment lost 1 base, leaving 5 bases of the junction unmatched. The CDR3 extends over 17 amino acids.

This rearrangement joins TRBV4-1 to TRBJ1-5; D uncertain. With 0 bases removed from V and 2 bases from J, the gap between germline ends came to 8 bases. The CDR3 covers 15 residues. Germline CDR1 MGHRA, CDR2 YSYEKL. CDR3 amino acids: CASSQEAYGNQPQHF. In DNA, the CDR3 is TGCGCCAGCAGCCAAGAAGCATACGGCAATCAGCCCCAGCATTTT.